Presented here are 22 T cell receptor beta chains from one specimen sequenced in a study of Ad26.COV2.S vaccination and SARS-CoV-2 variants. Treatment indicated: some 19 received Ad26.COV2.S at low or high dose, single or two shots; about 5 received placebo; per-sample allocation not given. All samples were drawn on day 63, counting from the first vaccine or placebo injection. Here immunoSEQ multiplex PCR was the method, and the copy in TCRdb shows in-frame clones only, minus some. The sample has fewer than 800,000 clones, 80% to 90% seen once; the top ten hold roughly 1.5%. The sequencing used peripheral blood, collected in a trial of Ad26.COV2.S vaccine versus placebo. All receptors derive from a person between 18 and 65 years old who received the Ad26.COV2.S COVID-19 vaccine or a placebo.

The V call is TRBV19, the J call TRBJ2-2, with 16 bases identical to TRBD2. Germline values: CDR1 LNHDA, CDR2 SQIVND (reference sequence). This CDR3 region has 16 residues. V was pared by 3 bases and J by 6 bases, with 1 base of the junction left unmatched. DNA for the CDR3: TGTGCCAGTAGTATCGGGACTAGCGGGAGGGCCGGGGAGCTGTTTTTT. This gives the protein CASSIGTSGRAGELFF.

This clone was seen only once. CDR3 coding DNA: TGTGCCAGCTCACCAGAGGGGGGTAACACTGAAGCTTTCTTT. Protein product: CASSPEGGNTEAFF. This chain joins TRBV18 and TRBJ1-1; D may be TRBD1 (6 bases). The V and J ends lost 2 bases and 2 bases respectively, with 9 bases between them. Germline lookup yields CDR1 KGHSH and CDR2 LQKENI. The CDR3 loop spans 14 amino acids.

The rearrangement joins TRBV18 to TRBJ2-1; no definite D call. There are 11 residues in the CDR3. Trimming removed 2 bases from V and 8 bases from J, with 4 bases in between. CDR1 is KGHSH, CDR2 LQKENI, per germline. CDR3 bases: TGTGCCAGCTCACCAACGCATGAGCAGTTCTTC. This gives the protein CASSPTHEQFF.

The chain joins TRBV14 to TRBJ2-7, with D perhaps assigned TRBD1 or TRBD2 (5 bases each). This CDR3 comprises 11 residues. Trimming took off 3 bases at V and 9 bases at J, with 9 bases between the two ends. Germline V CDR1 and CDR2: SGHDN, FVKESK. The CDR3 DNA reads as TGTGCCAGCAGCCATGGGGGTGGGCAGTACTTC. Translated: CASSHGGGQYF. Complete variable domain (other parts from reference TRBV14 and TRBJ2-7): EAGVTQFPSHSVIEKGQTVTLRCDPISGHDNLYWYRRVMGKEIKFLLHFVKESKQDESGMPNNRFLAERTGGTYSTLKVQPAELEDSGVYFCASSHGGGQYFGPGTRLTVT.

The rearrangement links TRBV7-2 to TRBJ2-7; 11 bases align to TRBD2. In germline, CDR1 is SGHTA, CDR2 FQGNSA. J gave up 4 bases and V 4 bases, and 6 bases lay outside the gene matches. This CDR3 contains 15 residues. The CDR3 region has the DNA TGTGCCAGCAGCTCGCCGGGACTAGCGGTTTACGAGCAGTACTTC. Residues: CASSSPGLAVYEQYF.

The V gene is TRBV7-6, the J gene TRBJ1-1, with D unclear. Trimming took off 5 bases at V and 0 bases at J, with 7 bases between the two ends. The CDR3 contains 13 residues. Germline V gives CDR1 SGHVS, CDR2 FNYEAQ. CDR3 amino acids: CASSRQVNTEAFF. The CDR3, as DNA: TGTGCCAGCAGCCGCCAGGTGAACACTGAAGCTTTCTTT.

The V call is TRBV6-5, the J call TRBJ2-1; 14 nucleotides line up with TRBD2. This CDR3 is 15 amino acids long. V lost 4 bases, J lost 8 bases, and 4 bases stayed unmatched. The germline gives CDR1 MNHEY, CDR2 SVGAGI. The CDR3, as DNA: TGTGCCAGCAGTTCCGGACTAGCGGGGGGAGATGAGCAGTTCTTC. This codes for CASSSGLAGGDEQFF.

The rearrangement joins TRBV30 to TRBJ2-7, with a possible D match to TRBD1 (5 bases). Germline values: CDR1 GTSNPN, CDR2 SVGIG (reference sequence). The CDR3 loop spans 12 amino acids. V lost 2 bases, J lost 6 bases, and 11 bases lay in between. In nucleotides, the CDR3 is TGTGCCTGGAGTTCTCAGGGTGGCGAGCAGTACTTC. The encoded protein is CAWSSQGGEQYF.

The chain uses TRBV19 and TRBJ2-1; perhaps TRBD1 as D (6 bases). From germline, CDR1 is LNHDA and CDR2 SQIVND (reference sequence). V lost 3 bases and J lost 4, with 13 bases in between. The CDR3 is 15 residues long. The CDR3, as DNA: TGTGCCAGTAGTATTATAACAGGGCCTTACAATGAGCAGTTCTTC. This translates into CASSIITGPYNEQFF.

The CDR3 here is CASSQDRVPGDTIYF. CDR3 coding DNA: TGCGCCAGCAGCCAAGATCGTGTTCCGGGAGACACCATATATTTT. J is TRBJ1-3 and V is TRBV4-3; no clear D gene. The germline CDR1 and CDR2 sequences are LGHNA and YSLEER. Trimming shortened V by 0 bases and J by 8 bases, and 14 bases separated the two germline ends. The CDR3 spans 15 residues.

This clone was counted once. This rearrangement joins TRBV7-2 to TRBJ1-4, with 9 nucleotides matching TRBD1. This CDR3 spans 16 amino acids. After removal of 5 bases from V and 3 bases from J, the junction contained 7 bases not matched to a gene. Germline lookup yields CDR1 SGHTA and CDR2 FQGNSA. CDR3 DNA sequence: TGTGCCAGCAGCCCAGGGACAGGGTACCCTAATGAAAAACTGTTTTTT. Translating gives CASSPGTGYPNEKLFF.

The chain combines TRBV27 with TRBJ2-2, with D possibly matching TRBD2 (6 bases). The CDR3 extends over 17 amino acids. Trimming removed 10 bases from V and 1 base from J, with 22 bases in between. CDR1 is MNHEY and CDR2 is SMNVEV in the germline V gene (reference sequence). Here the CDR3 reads CATLSTRTGKNTGELFF. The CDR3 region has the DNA TGTGCCACTCTTTCGACTAGGACGGGCAAGAACACCGGGGAGCTGTTTTTT.

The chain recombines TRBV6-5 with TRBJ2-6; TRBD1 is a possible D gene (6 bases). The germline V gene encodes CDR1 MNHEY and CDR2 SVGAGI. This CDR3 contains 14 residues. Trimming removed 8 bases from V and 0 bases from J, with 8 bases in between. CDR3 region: CASEQGSGANVLTF. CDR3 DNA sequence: TGTGCCAGCGAACAGGGCTCTGGGGCCAACGTCCTGACTTTC.

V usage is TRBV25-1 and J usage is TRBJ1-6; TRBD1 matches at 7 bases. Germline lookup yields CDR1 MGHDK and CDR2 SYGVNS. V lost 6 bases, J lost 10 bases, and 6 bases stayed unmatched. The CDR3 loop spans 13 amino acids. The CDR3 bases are TGTGCCAGCAGCCAGACAGGGCGCTCACCCCTCCACTTT. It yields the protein CASSQTGRSPLHF.

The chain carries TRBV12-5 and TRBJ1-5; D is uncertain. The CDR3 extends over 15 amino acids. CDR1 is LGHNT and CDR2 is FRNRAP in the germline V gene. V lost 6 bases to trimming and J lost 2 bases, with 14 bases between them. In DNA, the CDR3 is TGTGCTAGTGGCCCCCAAGGGAATGGCAATCAGCCCCAGCATTTT. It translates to CASGPQGNGNQPQHF. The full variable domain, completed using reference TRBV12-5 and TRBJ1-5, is DARVTQTPRHKVTEMGQEVTMRCQPILGHNTVFWYRQTMMQGLELLAYFRNRAPLDDSGMPKDRFSAEMPDATLATLKIQPSEPRDSAVYFCASGPQGNGNQPQHFGDGTRLSIL.

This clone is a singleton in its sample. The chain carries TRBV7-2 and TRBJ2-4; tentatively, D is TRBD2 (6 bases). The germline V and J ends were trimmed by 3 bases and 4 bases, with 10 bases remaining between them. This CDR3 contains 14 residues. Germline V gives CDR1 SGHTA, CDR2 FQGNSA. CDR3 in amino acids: CASSLGGTKNIQYF. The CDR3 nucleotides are TGTGCCAGCAGCTTGGGGGGAACAAAAAACATTCAGTACTTC. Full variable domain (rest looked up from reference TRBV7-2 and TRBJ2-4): GAGVSQSPSNKVTEKGKDVELRCDPISGHTALYWYRQSLGQGLEFLIYFQGNSAPDKSGLPSDRFSAERTGGSVSTLTIQRTQQEDSAVYLCASSLGGTKNIQYFGAGTRLSVL.

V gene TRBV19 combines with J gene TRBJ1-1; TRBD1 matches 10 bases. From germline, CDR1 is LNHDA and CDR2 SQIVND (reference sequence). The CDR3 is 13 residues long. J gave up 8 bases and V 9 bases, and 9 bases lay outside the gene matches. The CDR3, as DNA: TGTGCCAGAAAGACAGGGGGCGGTCGAGAAGCTTTCTTT. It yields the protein CARKTGGGREAFF. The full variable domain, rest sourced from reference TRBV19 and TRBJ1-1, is DGGITQSPKYLFRKEGQNVTLSCEQNLNHDAMYWYRQDPGQGLRLIYYSQIVNDFQKGDIAEGYSVSREKKESFPLTVTSAQKNPTAFYLCARKTGGGREAFFGQGTRLTVV.

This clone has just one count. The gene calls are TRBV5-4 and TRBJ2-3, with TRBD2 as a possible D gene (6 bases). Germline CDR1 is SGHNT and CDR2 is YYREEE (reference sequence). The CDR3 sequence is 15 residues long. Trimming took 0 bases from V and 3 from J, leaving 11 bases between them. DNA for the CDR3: TGTGCCAGCAGCTTGGTCGGCGGAGGGACAGATACGCAGTATTTT. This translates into CASSLVGGGTDTQYF. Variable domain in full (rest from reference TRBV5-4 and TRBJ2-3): ETGVTQSPTHLIKTRGQQVTLRCSSQSGHNTVSWYQQALGQGPQFIFQYYREEENGRGNFPPRFSGLQFPNYSSELNVNALELDDSALYLCASSLVGGGTDTQYFGPGTRLTVL.

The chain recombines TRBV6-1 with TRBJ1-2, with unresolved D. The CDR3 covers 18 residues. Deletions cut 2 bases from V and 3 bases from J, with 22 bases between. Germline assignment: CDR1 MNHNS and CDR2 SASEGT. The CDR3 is CASSESARELTLDYGYTF. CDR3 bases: TGTGCCAGCAGTGAATCTGCGAGGGAACTCACGCTGGACTATGGCTACACCTTC.

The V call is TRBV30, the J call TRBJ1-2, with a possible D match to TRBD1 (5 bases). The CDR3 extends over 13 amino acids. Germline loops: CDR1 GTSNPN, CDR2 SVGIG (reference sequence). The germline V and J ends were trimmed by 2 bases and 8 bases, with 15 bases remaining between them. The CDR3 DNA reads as TGTGCCTGGAGTATAGGCGGGGGGATCGGCTACACCTTC. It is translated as CAWSIGGGIGYTF.

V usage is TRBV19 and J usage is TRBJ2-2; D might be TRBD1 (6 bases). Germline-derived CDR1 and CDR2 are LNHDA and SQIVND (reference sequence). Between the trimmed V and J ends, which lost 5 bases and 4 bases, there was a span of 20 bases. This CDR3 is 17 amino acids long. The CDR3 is CASSHGQTPTGTGELFF. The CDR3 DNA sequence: TGTGCCAGTAGTCACGGACAGACCCCTACGGGCACCGGGGAGCTGTTTTTT.

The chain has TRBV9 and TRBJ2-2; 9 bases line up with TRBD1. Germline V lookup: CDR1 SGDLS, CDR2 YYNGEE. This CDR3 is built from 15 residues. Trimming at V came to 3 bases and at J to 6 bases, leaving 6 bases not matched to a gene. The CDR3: CASSARGQGSGELFF. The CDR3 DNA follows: TGTGCCAGCAGCGCTAGGGGACAGGGATCCGGGGAGCTGTTTTTT.